This T cell receptor beta chain appears in the sequencing data of a study of Ad26.COV2.S vaccination and SARS-CoV-2 variants. Described treatment: roughly 20 received Ad26.COV2.S at low or high dose, single or two shots; about 5 received placebo; per-sample allocation not given. Specimens were obtained on day 63 following the first vaccine or placebo injection. TCRdb's copy holds only in-frame clones and misses some; the assay was immunoSEQ multiplex PCR. The sample has some 290,000 clones, around 84% seen once. Trimming cost V 4 bases and J 3 bases; bases outside gene matches: 6. The CDR3 is 15 residues long. Per the germline V gene, CDR1 is LGHDT and CDR2 is YNNKEL (reference sequence).

The sample here was peripheral blood, taken in a trial of Ad26.COV2.S vaccine versus placebo. The receptor's source is a person between 18 and 65 years old who received the Ad26.COV2.S COVID-19 vaccine or a placebo. The J gene is TRBJ2-7, the V gene TRBV3-1 (or the pseudogene TRBV3-2); 10 bases map to TRBD1. CDR3 nucleotide sequence: TGTGCCAGCAGCCGCGACAGGGGGCTCTACTACGAGCAGTACTTC. This sequence encodes CASSRDRGLYYEQYF.